This is a list of T cell receptor beta chains from one sample in a study of OX40 agonist ivuxolimab in advanced cancers. Generated by immunoSEQ multiplex PCR, the TCRdb table keeps only in-frame clones and is missing some. This repertoire shows around 40,000 clones, approximately 79% found once; its top ten account for approximately 7.3%. The source was CD4+ or CD8+ T cells sorted from blood, collected in a trial of the OX40 agonist ivuxolimab. These receptors were obtained from an adult with an advanced solid tumor such as melanoma, head and neck, liver or kidney cancer. Each CDR3 is given with its conserved first and last residue. The D gene is left open where the match is weak. Rows may omit the clone size; those that give it use once, few, many or a size class.

clone size	D gene	V gene	J gene	CDR3 length	CDR3 protein	CDR3 DNA
once	.	TRBV5-6	TRBJ2-1	15	CASSPGTRSYNEQFF	TGTGCCAGCAGCCCCGGGACCCGCTCCTACAATGAGCAGTTCTTC
.	.	TRBV5-6	TRBJ2-7	14	CASSLAPAPYEQYF	TGTGCCAGCAGCTTGGCGCCGGCACCCTACGAGCAGTACTTC
.	.	TRBV9	TRBJ1-5	15	CASSVGPFSNQPQHF	TGTGCCAGCAGCGTAGGGCCTTTTAGCAATCAGCCCCAGCATTTT
.	.	TRBV6-5	TRBJ1-2	14	CASTPDWGGTGYTF	TGTGCCAGCACCCCTGATTGGGGGGGAACTGGCTACACCTTC
.	.	TRBV7-2	TRBJ1-1	13	CASSLGYNTEAFF	TGTGCCAGCAGCTTAGGATATAACACTGAAGCTTTCTTT
.	.	TRBV5-1	TRBJ2-7	15	CASSLGLAASYEQYF	TGCGCCAGCAGCTTGGGGTTAGCGGCTTCCTACGAGCAGTACTTC
.	.	TRBV7-8	TRBJ2-7	16	CASSFLSGLSSYEQYF	TGTGCCAGCAGCTTCCTTTCGGGCCTTAGCTCCTACGAGCAGTACTTC
.	.	TRBV4-3	TRBJ2-7	16	CASSQVSVGTGSEQYF	TGCGCCAGCAGCCAAGTGAGCGTCGGGACGGGTAGCGAGCAGTACTTC
.	.	TRBV7-9	TRBJ1-2	13	CASSLETGYGYTF	TGTGCCAGCAGCTTGGAAACAGGCTATGGCTACACCTTC
.	TRBD1	TRBV25-1	TRBJ2-7	15	CASSDGTGTNYEQYF	TGTGCCAGCAGTGACGGGACAGGGACCAACTACGAGCAGTACTTC
.	TRBD1	TRBV20-1	TRBJ1-1	11	CSATGTVEAFF	TGCAGTGCTACCGGGACAGTAGAAGCTTTCTTT
once	TRBD1	TRBV7-2	TRBJ2-1	15	CASSLTGGSYNEQFF	TGTGCCAGCAGCTTGACAGGGGGCTCCTACAATGAGCAGTTCTTC
medium-sized	.	TRBV21-1	TRBJ2-7	12	CASSKGYYEQYF	TGTGCCAGCAGCAAAGGGTACTACGAGCAGTACTTC
.	TRBD2	TRBV4-2	TRBJ2-3	17	CASSQVNSGRSADTQYF	TGTGCCAGCAGCCAAGTAAATAGCGGGAGGAGCGCAGATACGCAGTATTTT
once	.	TRBV4-1	TRBJ2-7	14	CASSQPRGGLEQYF	TGCGCCAGCAGCCAACCGCGAGGGGGGCTCGAGCAGTACTTC
.	TRBD2	TRBV5-1	TRBJ2-7	17	CASSLAGTSGPSYEQYF	TGCGCCAGCAGCTTGGCCGGGACTAGCGGGCCCTCCTACGAGCAGTACTTC
.	.	TRBV5-1	TRBJ1-1	13	CASSRDQNTEAFF	TGCGCCAGCAGCCGAGACCAGAACACTGAAGCTTTCTTT
.	TRBD1	TRBV2	TRBJ1-5	14	CASSEWDRYQPQHF	TGTGCCAGCAGTGAATGGGACAGGTATCAGCCCCAGCATTTT
.	TRBD2	TRBV7-8	TRBJ2-7	15	CASRTFSGRGYEQYF	TGTGCCAGCAGAACATTTAGCGGGAGGGGGTACGAGCAGTACTTC
.	.	TRBV5-6	TRBJ1-1	15	CASSLGPSGNTGAFF	TGTGCCAGCAGCTTGGGACCCTCCGGGAACACTGGAGCTTTCTTT
medium-sized	TRBD1	TRBV30	TRBJ2-4	14	CAWSLRGQENIQYF	TGTGCCTGGTCTCTACGGGGACAGGAAAACATTCAGTACTTC
few	.	TRBV7-2	TRBJ1-1	16	CASSTQGAFGNTEAFF	TGTGCCAGCAGCACTCAAGGGGCGTTTGGGAACACTGAAGCTTTCTTT
once	TRBD2	TRBV28	TRBJ2-1	17	CASSLSGLAGSYNEQFF	TGTGCCAGCAGTTTAAGTGGTCTAGCGGGTTCCTACAATGAGCAGTTCTTC
few	.	TRBV15	TRBJ2-3	15	CATSTILGGGDTQYF	TGTGCCACCAGCACCATTCTCGGAGGGGGAGATACGCAGTATTTT
.	.	TRBV5-4	TRBJ2-3	15	CASSLQGTSTDTQYF	TGTGCCAGCAGCTTACAGGGCACTAGCACAGATACGCAGTATTTT
.	.	TRBV29-1	TRBJ2-1	11	CIIALYNEQFF	TGCATCATAGCGCTTTACAATGAGCAGTTCTTC
.	.	TRBV5-6	TRBJ1-6	14	CASSLGTPGSPLHF	TGTGCCAGCAGCCTCGGGACACCAGGCTCACCCCTCCACTTT
few	.	TRBV4-3	TRBJ1-6	15	CASSQARGRNSPLHF	TGCGCCAGCAGCCAAGCGAGGGGTCGGAATTCACCCCTCCACTTT
.	TRBD2	TRBV9	TRBJ2-1	16	CASSVDSGRAFNEQFF	TGTGCCAGCAGCGTAGATAGCGGGAGGGCCTTCAATGAGCAGTTCTTC
.	.	TRBV6-1	TRBJ2-2	14	CASSGPGMMGELFF	TGTGCCAGCAGTGGCCCCGGGATGATGGGGGAGCTGTTTTTT
.	.	TRBV11-2	TRBJ1-2	14	CASSLRTVNYGYTF	TGTGCCAGCAGCTTAAGGACGGTAAACTATGGCTACACCTTC
.	.	TRBV30	TRBJ1-2	14	CAWSPEGGLYGYTF	TGTGCCTGGAGTCCAGAGGGGGGGCTTTATGGCTACACCTTC
.	.	TRBV11-2	TRBJ2-1	13	CASSFFRLDEQFF	TGTGCCAGCAGCTTTTTTCGTCTAGATGAGCAGTTCTTC
.	TRBD2	TRBV7-2	TRBJ2-2	17	CASSLASLAANTGELFF	TGTGCCAGCAGCTTAGCCTCACTAGCGGCGAACACCGGGGAGCTGTTTTTT
.	.	TRBV5-1	TRBJ2-3	15	CASSLGRGRTDTQYF	TGCGCCAGCAGCTTGGGGAGGGGGCGCACAGATACGCAGTATTTT
.	.	TRBV18	TRBJ1-5	15	CASSPTSSVNQPQHF	TGTGCCAGCTCACCCACCTCAAGTGTCAATCAGCCCCAGCATTTT
once	.	TRBV4-3	TRBJ1-1	14	CASSRGQLNTEAFF	TGCGCCAGCAGCCGAGGACAGCTGAACACTGAAGCTTTCTTT
.	.	TRBV7-9	TRBJ1-1	14	CASSLGSQPTEAFF	TGTGCCAGCAGCTTAGGCTCCCAGCCCACTGAAGCTTTCTTT
once	.	TRBV27	TRBJ1-1	13	CASMVGMNTEAFF	TGTGCCAGCATGGTAGGCATGAACACTGAAGCTTTCTTT
once	TRBD1	TRBV18	TRBJ1-6	15	CASSLGTARDSPLHF	TGTGCCAGCTCCCTAGGGACAGCGAGGGATTCACCCCTCCACTTT
.	.	TRBV7-9	TRBJ1-1	12	CASSIMNTEAFF	TGTGCCAGCAGTATTATGAACACTGAAGCTTTCTTT
.	.	TRBV7-9	TRBJ1-1	17	CASSLSGQLGGNTEAFF	TGTGCCAGCAGCTTAAGTGGCCAGCTTGGGGGGAACACTGAAGCTTTCTTT
.	TRBD2	TRBV18	TRBJ2-7	15	CASSGGLAGASEQYF	TGTGCCAGCTCAGGGGGACTAGCGGGAGCAAGCGAGCAGTACTTC
.	TRBD1	TRBV19	TRBJ2-1	16	CASSIGLGQAYNEQFF	TGTGCCAGTAGTATAGGTTTAGGACAGGCCTACAATGAGCAGTTCTTC
.	.	TRBV27	TRBJ2-5	16	CASSLSLLRGQETQYF	TGTGCCAGCAGTTTATCCCTCTTGAGGGGCCAAGAGACCCAGTACTTC
.	TRBD1	TRBV5-1	TRBJ2-3	16	CASSLSTGGEPDTQYF	TGCGCCAGCAGCTTGTCAACAGGGGGCGAGCCAGATACGCAGTATTTT
.	TRBD2	TRBV12-5	TRBJ2-1	16	CASGLVMVAGGQEQFF	TGTGCTAGTGGTTTGGTAATGGTAGCGGGAGGGCAAGAGCAGTTCTTC
.	.	TRBV19	TRBJ2-1	13	CASTRTTYNEQFF	TGTGCCAGTACCAGGACTACCTACAATGAGCAGTTCTTC
.	.	TRBV7-6	TRBJ2-1	13	CASSLGVVNEQFF	TGTGCCAGCAGCTTAGGCGTGGTCAATGAGCAGTTCTTC
once	.	TRBV5-1	TRBJ2-2	17	CASSLAAKPSNTGELFF	TGCGCCAGCAGCTTGGCTGCTAAGCCCTCGAACACCGGGGAGCTGTTTTTT